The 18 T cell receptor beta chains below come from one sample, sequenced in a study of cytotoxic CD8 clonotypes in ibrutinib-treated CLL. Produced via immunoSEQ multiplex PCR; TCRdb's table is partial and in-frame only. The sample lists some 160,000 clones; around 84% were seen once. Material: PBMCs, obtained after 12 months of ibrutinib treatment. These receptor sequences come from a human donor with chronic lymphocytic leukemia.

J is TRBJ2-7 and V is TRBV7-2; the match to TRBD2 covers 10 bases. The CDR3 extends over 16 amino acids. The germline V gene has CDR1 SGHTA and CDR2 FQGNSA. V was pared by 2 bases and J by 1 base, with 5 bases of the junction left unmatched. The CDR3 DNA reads TGTGCCAGCAGCTTATTACTAGCGGGACTATCCTACGAGCAGTACTTC. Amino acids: CASSLLLAGLSYEQYF.

In nucleotides, the CDR3 is TGTGCCAGCAGTAGACTAGCGGGAGAGATCGAGCAGTACTTC. This codes for CASSRLAGEIEQYF. The chain combines TRBV28 with TRBJ2-7; 12 nucleotides agree with TRBD2. The trim removed 5 bases at V and 6 bases at J, leaving 5 bases unmatched. The germline CDR1 and CDR2 sequences are MDHEN and SYDVKM. The CDR3 is 14 residues long.

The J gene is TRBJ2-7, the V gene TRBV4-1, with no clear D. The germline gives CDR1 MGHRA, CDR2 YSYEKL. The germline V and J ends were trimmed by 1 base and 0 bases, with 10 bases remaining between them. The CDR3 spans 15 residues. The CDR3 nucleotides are TGCGCCAGCAGCCAAGGACTCGTGAGCTCCTACGAGCAGTACTTC. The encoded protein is CASSQGLVSSYEQYF.

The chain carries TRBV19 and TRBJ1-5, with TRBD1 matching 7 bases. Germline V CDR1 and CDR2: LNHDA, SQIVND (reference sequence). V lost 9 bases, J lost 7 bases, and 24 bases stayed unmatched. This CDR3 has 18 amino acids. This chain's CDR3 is CASRQGPSQHKRRQPQHF. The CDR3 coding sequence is TGTGCCAGCAGACAGGGACCTTCCCAACACAAACGGAGGCAGCCCCAGCATTTT.

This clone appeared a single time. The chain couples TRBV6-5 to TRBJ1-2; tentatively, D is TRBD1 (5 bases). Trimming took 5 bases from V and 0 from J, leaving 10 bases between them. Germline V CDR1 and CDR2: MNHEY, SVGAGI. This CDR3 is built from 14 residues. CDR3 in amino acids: CASSEDSTNYGYTF. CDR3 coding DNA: TGTGCCAGCAGTGAAGACAGTACTAACTATGGCTACACCTTC.

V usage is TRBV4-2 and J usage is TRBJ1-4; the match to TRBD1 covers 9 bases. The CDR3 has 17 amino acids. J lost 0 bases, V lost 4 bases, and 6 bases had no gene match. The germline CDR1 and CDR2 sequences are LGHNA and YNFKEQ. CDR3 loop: CASSPPGQGPTNEKLFF. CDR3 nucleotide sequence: TGTGCCAGCAGCCCACCGGGACAGGGCCCAACTAATGAAAAACTGTTTTTT.

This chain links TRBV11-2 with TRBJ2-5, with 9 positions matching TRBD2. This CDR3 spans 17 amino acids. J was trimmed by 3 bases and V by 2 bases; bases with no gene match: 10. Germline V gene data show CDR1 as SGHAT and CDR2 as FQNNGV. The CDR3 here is CASSLSWREGSKETQYF. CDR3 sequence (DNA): TGTGCCAGCAGCTTAAGCTGGCGGGAGGGGAGCAAAGAGACCCAGTACTTC.

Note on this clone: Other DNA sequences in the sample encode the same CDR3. CDR3 in amino acids: CASSIEHGGHQPQHF. The CDR3 DNA follows: TGTGCCAGTAGTATAGAGCATGGTGGTCATCAGCCCCAGCATTTT. The chain combines TRBV19 with TRBJ1-5; no clear D gene. Trimming shortened V by 0 bases and J by 5 bases, and 11 bases separated the two germline ends. The germline CDR1 and CDR2 sequences are LNHDA and SQIVND (reference sequence). The CDR3 is 15 amino acids.

CDR3 nucleotides: TGTGCCAGCAGTTTCTTGGGGTCTGGGGCCAACGTCCTGACTTTC. Translated, it gives CASSFLGSGANVLTF. The chain employs TRBV27 and TRBJ2-6; unclear D gene. The V end was cut by 3 bases, the J end by 1 base, with 7 bases between. There are 15 residues in the CDR3. In germline, CDR1 is MNHEY, CDR2 SMNVEV (reference sequence).

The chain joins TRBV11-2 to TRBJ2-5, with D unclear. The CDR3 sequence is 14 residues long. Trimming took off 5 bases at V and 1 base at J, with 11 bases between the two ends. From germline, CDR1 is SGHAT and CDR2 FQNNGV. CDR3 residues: CASSPLKGQETQYF. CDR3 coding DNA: TGTGCCAGCAGCCCCTTAAAGGGCCAAGAGACCCAGTACTTC.

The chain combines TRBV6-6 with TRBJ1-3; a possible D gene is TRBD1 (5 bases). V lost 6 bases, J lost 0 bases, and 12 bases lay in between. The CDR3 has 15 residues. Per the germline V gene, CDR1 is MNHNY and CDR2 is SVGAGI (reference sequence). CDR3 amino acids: CASRDTDASGNTIYF. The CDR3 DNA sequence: TGTGCCAGCAGGGACACGGACGCCTCTGGAAACACCATATATTTT.

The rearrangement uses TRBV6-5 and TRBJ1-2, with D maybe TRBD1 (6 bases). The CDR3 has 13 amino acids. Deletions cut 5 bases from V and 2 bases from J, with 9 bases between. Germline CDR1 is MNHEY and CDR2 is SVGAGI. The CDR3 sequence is CASSPGQNYGYTF. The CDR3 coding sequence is TGTGCCAGCAGTCCCGGACAGAACTATGGCTACACCTTC.

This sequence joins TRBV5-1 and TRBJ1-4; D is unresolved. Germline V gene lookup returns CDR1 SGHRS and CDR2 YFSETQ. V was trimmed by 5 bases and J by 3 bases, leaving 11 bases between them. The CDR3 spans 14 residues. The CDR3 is CASREAGANEKLFF. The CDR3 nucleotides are TGCGCCAGCAGAGAGGCGGGAGCTAATGAAAAACTGTTTTTT.

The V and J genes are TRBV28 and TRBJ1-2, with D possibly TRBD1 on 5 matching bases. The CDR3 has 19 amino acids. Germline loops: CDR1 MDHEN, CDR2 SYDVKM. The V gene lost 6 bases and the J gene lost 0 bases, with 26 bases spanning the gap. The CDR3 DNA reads TGTGCCAGCAGCCCACCCCTTTACTCGACAGACATGTCTAACTATGGCTACACCTTC. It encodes CASSPPLYSTDMSNYGYTF.

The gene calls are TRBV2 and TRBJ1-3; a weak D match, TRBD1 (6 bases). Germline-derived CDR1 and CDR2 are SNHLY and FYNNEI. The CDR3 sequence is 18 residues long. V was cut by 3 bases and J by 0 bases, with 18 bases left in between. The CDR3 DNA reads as TGTGCCAGCAGTGAGAGGGGGACCTTAAGCCACTCTGGAAACACCATATATTTT. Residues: CASSERGTLSHSGNTIYF.

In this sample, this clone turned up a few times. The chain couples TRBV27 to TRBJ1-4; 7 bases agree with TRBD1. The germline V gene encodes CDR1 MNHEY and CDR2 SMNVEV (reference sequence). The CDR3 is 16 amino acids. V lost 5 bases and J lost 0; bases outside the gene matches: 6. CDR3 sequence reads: CASSVGQQTTNEKLFF. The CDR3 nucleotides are TGTGCCAGCAGTGTGGGACAGCAAACAACTAATGAAAAACTGTTTTTT. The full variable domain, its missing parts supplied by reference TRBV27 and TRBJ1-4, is EAQVTQNPRYLITVTGKKLTVTCSQNMNHEYMSWYRQDPGLGLRQIYYSMNVEVTDKGDVPEGYKVSRKEKRNFPLILESPSPNQTSLYFCASSVGQQTTNEKLFFGSGTQLSVL.

CDR3 region: CASSWKTGGSGANVLTF. The CDR3, as DNA: TGCGCCAGCAGCTGGAAGACAGGCGGTTCTGGGGCCAACGTCCTGACTTTC. The chain is built from TRBV5-1 and TRBJ2-6; D possibly corresponds to TRBD1 (6 bases). The CDR3 runs to 17 residues. The V end lost 3 bases, the J end lost 1 base, and 14 bases lay between the germline ends. Germline V gives CDR1 SGHRS, CDR2 YFSETQ.

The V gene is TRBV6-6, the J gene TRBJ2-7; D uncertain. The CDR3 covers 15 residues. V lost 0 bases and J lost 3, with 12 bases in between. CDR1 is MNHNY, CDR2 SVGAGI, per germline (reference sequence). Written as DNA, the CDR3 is TGTGCCAGCAGTTACTCCCGAGACTTGGGCTACGAGCAGTACTTC. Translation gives CASSYSRDLGYEQYF.